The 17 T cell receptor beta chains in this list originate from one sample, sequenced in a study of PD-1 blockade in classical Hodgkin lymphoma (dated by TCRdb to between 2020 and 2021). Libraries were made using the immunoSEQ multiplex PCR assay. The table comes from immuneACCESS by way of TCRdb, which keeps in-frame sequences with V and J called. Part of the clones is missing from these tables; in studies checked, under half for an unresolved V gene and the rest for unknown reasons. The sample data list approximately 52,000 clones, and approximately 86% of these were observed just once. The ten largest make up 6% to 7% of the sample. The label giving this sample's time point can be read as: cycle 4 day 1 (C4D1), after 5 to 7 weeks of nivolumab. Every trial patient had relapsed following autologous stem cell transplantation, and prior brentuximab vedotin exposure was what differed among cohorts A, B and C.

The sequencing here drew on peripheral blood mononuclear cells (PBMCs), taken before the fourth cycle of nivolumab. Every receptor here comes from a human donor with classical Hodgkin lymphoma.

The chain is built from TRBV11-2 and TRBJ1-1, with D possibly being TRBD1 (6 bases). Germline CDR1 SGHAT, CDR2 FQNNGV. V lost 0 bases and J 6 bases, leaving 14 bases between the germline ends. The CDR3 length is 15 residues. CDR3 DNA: TGTGCCAGCAGCTTAGATCAGGGGAGGGTGTCTGAAGCTTTCTTT. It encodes CASSLDQGRVSEAFF.

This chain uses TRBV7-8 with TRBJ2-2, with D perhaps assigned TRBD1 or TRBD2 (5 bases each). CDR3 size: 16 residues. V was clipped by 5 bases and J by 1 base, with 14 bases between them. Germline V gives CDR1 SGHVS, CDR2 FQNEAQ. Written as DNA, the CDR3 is TGTGCCAGCAGCCCATCTGGTGGGGGGAACACCGGGGAGCTGTTTTTT. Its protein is CASSPSGGGNTGELFF.

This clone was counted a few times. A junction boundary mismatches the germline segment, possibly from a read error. CDR3 nucleotide sequence: TGTGCCAGTAGTACGGGGGGAAGTAGACTCTTC. It encodes CASSTGGSRLF. The rearrangement uses TRBV19 and TRBJ2-1, with 7 bases lining up with TRBD2. The CDR3 runs to 11 residues. The germline V gene encodes CDR1 LNHDA and CDR2 SQIVND (reference sequence). Based on the CDR3 plus reference TRBV19 and TRBJ2-1, the full variable domain is DGGITQSPKYLFRKEGQNVTLSCEQNLNHDAMYWYRQDPGQGLRLIYYSQIVNDFQKGDIAEGYSVSREKKESFPLTVTSAQKNPTAFYLCASSTGGSRLFGPGTRLTVL.

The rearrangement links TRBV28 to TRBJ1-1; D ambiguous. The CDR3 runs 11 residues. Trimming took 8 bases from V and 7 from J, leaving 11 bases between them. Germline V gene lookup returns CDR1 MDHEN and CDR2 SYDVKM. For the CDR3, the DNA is TGTGCCAGCTGGATAAGGGATGAAGCTTTCTTT. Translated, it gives CASWIRDEAFF.

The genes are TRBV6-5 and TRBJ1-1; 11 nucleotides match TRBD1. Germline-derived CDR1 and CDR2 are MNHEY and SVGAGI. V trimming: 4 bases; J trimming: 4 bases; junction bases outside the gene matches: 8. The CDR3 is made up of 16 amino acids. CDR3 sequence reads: CASSLPGQGAGTEAFF. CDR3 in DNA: TGTGCCAGCAGTTTACCAGGACAGGGGGCCGGCACTGAAGCTTTCTTT.

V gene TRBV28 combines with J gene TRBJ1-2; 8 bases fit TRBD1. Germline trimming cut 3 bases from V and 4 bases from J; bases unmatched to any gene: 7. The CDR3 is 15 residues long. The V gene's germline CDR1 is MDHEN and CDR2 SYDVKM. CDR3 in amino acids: CASSFPGQAPYGYTF. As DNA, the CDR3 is TGTGCCAGCAGTTTTCCGGGACAGGCGCCCTATGGCTACACCTTC.

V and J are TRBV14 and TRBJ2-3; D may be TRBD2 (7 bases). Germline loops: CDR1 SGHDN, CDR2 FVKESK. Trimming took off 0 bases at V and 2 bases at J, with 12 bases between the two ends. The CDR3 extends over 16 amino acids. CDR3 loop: CASSQDLRGPTDTQYF. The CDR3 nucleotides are TGTGCCAGCAGCCAAGATCTGCGGGGGCCCACAGATACGCAGTATTTT.

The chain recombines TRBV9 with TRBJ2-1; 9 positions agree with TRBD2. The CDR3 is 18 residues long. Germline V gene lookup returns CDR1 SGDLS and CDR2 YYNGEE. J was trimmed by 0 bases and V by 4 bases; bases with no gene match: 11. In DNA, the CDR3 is TGTGCCAGCAGCCCCGGTGGCGGGGGGGGAAGCTCCTACAATGAGCAGTTCTTC. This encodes CASSPGGGGGSSYNEQFF.

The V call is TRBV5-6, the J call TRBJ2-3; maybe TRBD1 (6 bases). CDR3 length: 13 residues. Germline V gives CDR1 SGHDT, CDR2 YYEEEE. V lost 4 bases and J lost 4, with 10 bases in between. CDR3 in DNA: TGTGCCAGCAGCACCACAGGGCCAGATACGCAGTATTTT. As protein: CASSTTGPDTQYF.

CDR3 amino acids: CATSNPPSGGLQETQYF. CDR3 sequence (DNA): TGTGCCACCAGTAACCCCCCTAGCGGGGGTTTACAAGAGACCCAGTACTTC. The chain has TRBV15 and TRBJ2-5; 10 positions match TRBD2. Trimming cost V 6 bases and J 2 bases; bases outside gene matches: 12. The CDR3 is made up of 17 amino acids. The V gene's germline CDR1 is LNHNV and CDR2 YYDKDF (reference sequence).

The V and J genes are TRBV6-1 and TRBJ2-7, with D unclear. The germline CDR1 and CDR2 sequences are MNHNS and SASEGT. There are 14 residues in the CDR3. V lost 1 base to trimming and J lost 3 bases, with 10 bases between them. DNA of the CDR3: TGTGCCAGCAGTGAAGGGGATAGTGGCTACGAGCAGTACTTC. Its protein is CASSEGDSGYEQYF.

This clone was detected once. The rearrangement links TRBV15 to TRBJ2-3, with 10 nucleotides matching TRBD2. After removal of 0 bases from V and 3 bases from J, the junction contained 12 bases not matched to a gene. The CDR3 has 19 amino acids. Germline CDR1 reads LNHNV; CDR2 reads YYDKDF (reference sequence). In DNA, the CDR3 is TGTGCCACCAGCAGAGAGTTGTCTAGCGGGAGAGGAGGTACAGATACGCAGTATTTT. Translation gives CATSRELSSGRGGTDTQYF.

The CDR3 is CASSPTRDSSPYEQYF. CDR3 nucleotides: TGTGCCAGCAGCCCGACCCGGGACAGCAGTCCCTACGAGCAGTACTTC. This sequence joins TRBV7-9 and TRBJ2-7, with 7 bases fitting TRBD1. The CDR3 is 16 residues long. Per the germline V gene, CDR1 is SEHNR and CDR2 is FQNEAQ (reference sequence). V lost 5 bases, J lost 2 bases, and 12 bases stayed unmatched.

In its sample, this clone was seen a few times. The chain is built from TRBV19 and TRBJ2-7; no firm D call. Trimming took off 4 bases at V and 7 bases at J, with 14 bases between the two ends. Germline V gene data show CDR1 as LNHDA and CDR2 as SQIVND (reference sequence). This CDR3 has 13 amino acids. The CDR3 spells CASSTASRREQYF. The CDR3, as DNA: TGTGCCAGTAGTACAGCATCTAGAAGAGAGCAGTACTTC.

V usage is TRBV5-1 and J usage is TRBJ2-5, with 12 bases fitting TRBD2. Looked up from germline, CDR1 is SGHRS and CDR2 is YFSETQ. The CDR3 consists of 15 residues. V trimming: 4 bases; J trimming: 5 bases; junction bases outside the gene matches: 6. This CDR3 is CASSVTSGRGETQYF. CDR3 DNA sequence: TGCGCCAGCAGCGTGACTAGCGGGAGAGGCGAGACCCAGTACTTC.

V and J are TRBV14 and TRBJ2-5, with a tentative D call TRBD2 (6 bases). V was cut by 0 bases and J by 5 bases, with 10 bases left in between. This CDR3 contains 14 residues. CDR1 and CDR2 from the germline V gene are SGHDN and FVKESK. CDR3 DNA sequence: TGTGCCAGCAGCCAAGAACGGGCGGGGGAGACCCAGTACTTC. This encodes CASSQERAGETQYF.

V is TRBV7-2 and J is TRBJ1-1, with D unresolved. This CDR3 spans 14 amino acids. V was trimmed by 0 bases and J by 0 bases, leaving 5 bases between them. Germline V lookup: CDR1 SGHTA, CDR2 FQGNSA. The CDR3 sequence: CASSLARMNTEAFF. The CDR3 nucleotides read TGTGCCAGCAGCTTAGCACGGATGAACACTGAAGCTTTCTTT.